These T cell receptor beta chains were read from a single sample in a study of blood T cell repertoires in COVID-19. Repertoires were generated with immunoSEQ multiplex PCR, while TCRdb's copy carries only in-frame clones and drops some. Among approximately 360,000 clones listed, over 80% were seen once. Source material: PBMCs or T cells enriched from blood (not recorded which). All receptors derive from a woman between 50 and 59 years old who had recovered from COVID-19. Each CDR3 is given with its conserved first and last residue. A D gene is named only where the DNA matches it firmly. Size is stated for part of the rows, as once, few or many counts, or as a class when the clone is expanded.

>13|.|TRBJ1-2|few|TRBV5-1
CASSLDSSYGYTF
TGCGCCAGCAGCTTGGACAGTTCCTATGGCTACACCTTC
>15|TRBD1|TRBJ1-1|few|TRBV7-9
CASSVGQGAIAEAFF
TGTGCCAGCAGCGTGGGACAGGGGGCTATCGCTGAAGCTTTCTTT
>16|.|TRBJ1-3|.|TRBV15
CATSRDFDTSGNTIYF
TGTGCCACCAGCAGAGATTTTGACACTTCTGGAAACACCATATATTTT
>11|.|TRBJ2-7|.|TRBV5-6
CASSGLYEQYF
TGTGCCAGCAGCGGGCTCTACGAGCAGTACTTC
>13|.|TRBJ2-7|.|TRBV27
CASSLSRGYEQYF
TGTGCCAGCAGTTTATCTCGGGGATACGAGCAGTACTTC
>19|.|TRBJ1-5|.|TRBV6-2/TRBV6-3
CASSYGTTTGVYSNQPQHF
TGTGCCAGCAGTTATGGGACAACAACTGGAGTTTATAGCAATCAGCCCCAGCATTTT
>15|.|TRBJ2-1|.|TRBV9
CASSEGGGISNEQFF
TGTGCCAGCAGCGAAGGAGGCGGGATAAGTAATGAGCAGTTCTTC
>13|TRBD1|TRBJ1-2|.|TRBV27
CASSAGTARGYTF
TGTGCCAGCAGTGCCGGGACAGCTAGAGGCTACACCTTC
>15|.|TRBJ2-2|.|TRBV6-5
CATKGVRGSTGELFF
TGTGCCACCAAAGGGGTTCGCGGTTCCACCGGGGAGCTGTTTTTT
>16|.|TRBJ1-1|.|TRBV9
CASSNPPGEAAAEAFF
TGTGCCAGCAGCAACCCCCCCGGGGAGGCGGCGGCTGAAGCTTTCTTT
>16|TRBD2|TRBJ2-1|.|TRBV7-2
CASTSPGTSGYNEQFF
TGTGCCAGCACCTCACCAGGGACTAGCGGCTACAATGAGCAGTTCTTC
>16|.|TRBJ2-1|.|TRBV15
CATSREGRNLYNEQFF
TGTGCCACCAGCAGAGAGGGGAGGAACCTCTACAATGAGCAGTTCTTC
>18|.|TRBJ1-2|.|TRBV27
CASSLFPPTVSGKRGYTF
TGTGCCAGCAGTTTATTTCCCCCGACGGTAAGCGGGAAGCGTGGCTACACCTTC
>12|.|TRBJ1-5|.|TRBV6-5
CASGVRGQPQHF
TGTGCCAGTGGAGTAAGGGGTCAGCCCCAGCATTTT
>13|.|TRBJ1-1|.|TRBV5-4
CASSLERGTEAFF
TGTGCCAGCAGCTTGGAAAGGGGCACTGAAGCTTTCTTT
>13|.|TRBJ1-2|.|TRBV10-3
CAIRPLGVDGYTF
TGTGCCATCCGGCCGCTGGGAGTAGATGGCTACACCTTC
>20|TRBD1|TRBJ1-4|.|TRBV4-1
CASSKTTSLRQGDTNEKLFF
TGCGCCAGCAGCAAGACGACCTCCTTGCGACAGGGGGATACTAATGAAAAACTGTTTTTT
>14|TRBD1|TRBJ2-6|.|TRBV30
CAWDRGAGANVLTF
TGTGCCTGGGACAGGGGCGCAGGGGCCAACGTCCTGACTTTC
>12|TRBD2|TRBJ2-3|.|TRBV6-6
CASSSGGDTQYF
TGTGCCAGCAGTTCGGGAGGGGATACGCAGTATTTT
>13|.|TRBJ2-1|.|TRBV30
CACNRDSHNEQFF
TGTGCCTGTAACCGGGACTCGCACAATGAGCAGTTCTTC
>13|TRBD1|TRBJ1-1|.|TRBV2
CASRATGLTEAFF
TGTGCCAGCAGGGCGACAGGGCTCACTGAAGCTTTCTTT
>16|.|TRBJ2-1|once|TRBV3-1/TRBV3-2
CASSRSGNTLPGEQFF
TGTGCCAGCAGCCGGTCCGGGAACACTCTTCCCGGTGAGCAGTTCTTC
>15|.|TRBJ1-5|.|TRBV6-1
CASSEAGGLGQPQHF
TGTGCCAGCAGTGAAGCCGGGGGGCTGGGTCAGCCCCAGCATTTT